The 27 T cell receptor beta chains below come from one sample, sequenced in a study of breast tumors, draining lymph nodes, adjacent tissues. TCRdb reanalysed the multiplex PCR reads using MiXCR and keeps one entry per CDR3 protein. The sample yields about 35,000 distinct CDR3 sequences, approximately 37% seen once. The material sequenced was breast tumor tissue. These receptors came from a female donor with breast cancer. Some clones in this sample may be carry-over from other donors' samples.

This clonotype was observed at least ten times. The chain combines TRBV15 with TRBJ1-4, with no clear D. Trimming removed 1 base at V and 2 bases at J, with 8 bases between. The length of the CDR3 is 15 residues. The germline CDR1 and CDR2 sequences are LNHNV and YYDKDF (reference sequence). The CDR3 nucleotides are TGTGCCACCAGCAGAGTGGGCCAGACTAATGAAAAACTGTTTTTT. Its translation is CATSRVGQTNEKLFF.

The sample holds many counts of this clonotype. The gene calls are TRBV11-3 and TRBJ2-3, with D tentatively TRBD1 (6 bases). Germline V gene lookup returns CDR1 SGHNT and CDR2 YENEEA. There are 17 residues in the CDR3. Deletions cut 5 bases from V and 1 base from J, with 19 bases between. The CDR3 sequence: CASSKPTGLSGTDTQYF. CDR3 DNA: TGTGCCAGCAGCAAACCTACAGGGCTGTCGGGCACAGATACGCAGTATTTT.

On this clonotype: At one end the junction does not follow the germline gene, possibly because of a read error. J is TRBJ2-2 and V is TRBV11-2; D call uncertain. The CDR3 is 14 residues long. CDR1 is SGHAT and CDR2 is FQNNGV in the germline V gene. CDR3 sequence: CAGSLKRSTGELFF. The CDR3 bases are TGTGCCGGCAGCTTAAAGAGAAGCACCGGGGAGCTGTTTTTT.

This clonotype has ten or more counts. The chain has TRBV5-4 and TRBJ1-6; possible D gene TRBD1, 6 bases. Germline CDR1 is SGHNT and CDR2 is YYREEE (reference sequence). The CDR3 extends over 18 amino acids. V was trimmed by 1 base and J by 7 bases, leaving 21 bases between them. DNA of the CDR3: TGTGCCAGCAGCTTGATGGCAGGGGTTCAAGAGATGAATTCACCCCTCCACTTT. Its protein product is CASSLMAGVQEMNSPLHF.

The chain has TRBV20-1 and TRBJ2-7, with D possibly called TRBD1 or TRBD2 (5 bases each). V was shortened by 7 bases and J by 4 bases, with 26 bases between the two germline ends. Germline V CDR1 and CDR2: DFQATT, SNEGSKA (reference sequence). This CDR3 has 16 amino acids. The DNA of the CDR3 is TGCAGTGTAAAGCCCGGGACGAGACGGGCCGTATACGAGCAGTACTTC. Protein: CSVKPGTRRAVYEQYF.

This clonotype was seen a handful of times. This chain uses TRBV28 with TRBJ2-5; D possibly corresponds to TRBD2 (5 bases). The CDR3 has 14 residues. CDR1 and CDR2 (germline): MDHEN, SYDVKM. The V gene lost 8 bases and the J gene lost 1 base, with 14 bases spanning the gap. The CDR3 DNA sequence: TGTGCCAGCGTATTGTCGGGAACCCAAGAGACCCAGTACTTC. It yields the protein CASVLSGTQETQYF.

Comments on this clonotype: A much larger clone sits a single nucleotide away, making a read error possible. CDR3 amino acids: CASSNLAGTYNGQFF. CDR3 nucleotides: TGTGCCAGTAGTAATCTAGCGGGCACGTACAATGGGCAGTTCTTC. The chain joins TRBV19 to TRBJ2-1; TRBD2 matches 8 bases. Looked up from germline, CDR1 is LNHDA and CDR2 is SQIVND (reference sequence). The CDR3 consists of 15 residues.

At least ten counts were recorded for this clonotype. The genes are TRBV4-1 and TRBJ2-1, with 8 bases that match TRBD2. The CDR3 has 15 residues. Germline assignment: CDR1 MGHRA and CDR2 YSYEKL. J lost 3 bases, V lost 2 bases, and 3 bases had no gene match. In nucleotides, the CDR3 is TGCGCCAGCAGCCAACGGCTAGCGGGCTACAATGAGCAGTTCTTC. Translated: CASSQRLAGYNEQFF.

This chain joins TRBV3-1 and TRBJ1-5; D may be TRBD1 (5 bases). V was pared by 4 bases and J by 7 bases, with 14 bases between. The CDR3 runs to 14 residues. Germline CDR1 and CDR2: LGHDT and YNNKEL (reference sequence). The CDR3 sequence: CASSPGTPGQPQHF. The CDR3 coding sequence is TGTGCCAGCAGCCCGGGGACGCCTGGGCAGCCCCAGCATTTT.

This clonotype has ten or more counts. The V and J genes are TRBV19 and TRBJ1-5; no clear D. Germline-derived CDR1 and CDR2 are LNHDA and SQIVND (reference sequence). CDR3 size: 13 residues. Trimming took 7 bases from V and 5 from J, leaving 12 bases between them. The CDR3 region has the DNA TGTGCCAGTACTTATAGCCGGGATCAGCCCCAGCATTTT. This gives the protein CASTYSRDQPQHF.

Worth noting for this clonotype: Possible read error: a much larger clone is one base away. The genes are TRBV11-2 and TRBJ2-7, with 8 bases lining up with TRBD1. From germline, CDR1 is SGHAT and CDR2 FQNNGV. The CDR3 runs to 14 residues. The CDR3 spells CASRLDRATYGQYF. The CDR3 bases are TGTGCCAGCAGATTGGACAGGGCCACCTACGGGCAGTACTTC.

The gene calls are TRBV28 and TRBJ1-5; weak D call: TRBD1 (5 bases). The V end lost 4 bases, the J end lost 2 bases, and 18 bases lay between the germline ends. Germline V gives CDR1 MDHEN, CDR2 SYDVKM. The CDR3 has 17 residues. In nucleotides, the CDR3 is TGTGCCAGCAGTTACCCTAATCAGGGAGGGGGCAATCAGCCCCAGCATTTT. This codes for CASSYPNQGGGNQPQHF.

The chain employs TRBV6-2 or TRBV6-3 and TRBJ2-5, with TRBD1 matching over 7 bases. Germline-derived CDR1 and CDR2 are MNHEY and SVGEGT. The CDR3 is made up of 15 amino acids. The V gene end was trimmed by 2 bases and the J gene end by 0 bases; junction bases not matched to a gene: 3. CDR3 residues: CASSYGQAYQETQYF. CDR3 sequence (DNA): TGTGCCAGCAGTTACGGACAGGCCTACCAAGAGACCCAGTACTTC.

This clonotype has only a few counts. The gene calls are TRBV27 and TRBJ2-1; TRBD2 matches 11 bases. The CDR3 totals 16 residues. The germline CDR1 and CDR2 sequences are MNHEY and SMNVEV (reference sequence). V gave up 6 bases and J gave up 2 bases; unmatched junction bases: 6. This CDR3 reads CASSSSSGRTYNEQFF. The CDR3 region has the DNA TGTGCCAGCAGCAGCTCTAGCGGGAGGACCTACAATGAGCAGTTCTTC.

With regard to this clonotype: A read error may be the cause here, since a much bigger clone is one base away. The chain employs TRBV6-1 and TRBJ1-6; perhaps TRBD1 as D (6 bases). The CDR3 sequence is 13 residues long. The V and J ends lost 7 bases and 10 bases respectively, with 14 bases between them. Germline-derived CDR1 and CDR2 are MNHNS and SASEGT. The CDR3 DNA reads TGTGCCAGCAAGAAGGGACACCAATCACCCCTCCACTTT. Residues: CASKKGHQSPLHF.

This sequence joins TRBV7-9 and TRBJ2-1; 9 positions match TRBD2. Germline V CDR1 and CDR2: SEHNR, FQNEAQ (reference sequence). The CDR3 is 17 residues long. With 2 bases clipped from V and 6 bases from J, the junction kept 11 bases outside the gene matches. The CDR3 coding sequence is TGTGCCAGCAGCTTATGGACTAGCGTAGGGGGCCTCAATGAGCAGTTCTTC. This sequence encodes CASSLWTSVGGLNEQFF.

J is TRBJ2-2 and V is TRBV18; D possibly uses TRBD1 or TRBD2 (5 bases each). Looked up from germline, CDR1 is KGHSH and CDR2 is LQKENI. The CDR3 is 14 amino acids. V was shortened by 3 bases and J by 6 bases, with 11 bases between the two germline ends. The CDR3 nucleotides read TGTGCCAGCTCACCCATCGGGACGTCCGGGGAGCTGTTTTTT. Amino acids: CASSPIGTSGELFF.

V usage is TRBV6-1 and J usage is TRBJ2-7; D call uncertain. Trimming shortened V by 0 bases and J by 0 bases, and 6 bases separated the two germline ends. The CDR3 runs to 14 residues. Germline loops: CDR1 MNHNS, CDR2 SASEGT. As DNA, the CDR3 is TGTGCCAGCAGTGAAGCCGAGAACTCCTACGAGCAGTACTTC. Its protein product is CASSEAENSYEQYF.

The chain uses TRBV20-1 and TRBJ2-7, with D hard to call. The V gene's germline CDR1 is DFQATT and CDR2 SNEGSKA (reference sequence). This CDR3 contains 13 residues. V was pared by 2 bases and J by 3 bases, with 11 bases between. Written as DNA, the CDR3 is TGCAGTGCTAGAAATAGGCAGAGCTACGAGCAGTACTTC. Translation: CSARNRQSYEQYF.

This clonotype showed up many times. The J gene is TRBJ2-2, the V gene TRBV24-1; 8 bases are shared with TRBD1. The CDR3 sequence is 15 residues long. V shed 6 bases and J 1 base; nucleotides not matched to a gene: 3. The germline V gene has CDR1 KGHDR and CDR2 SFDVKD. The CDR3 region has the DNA TGTGCCACCAGTCTAGGGACAGGGAACACCGGGGAGCTGTTTTTT. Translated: CATSLGTGNTGELFF.

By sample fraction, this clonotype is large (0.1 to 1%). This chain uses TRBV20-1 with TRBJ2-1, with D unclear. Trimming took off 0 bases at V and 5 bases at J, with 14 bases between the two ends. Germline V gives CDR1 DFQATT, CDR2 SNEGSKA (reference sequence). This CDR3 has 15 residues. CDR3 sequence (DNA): TGCAGTGCTAGAGATCTGGGAATTAATCACAATGAGCAGTTCTTC. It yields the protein CSARDLGINHNEQFF.

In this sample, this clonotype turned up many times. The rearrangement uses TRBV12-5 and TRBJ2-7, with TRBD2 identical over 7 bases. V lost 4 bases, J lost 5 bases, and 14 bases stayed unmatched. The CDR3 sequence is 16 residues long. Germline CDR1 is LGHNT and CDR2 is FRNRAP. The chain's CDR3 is CASGSLAENHLNEQYF. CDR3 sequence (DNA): TGTGCTAGTGGTTCCCTAGCGGAGAACCACCTAAACGAGCAGTACTTC.

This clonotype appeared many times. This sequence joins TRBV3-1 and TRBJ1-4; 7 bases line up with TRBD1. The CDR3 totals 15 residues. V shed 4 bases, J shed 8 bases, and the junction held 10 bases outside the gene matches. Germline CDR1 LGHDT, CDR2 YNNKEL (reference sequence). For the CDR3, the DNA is TGTGCCAGCAGCCTCCACAGGGGACGAGGGGAAAAACTGTTTTTT. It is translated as CASSLHRGRGEKLFF.

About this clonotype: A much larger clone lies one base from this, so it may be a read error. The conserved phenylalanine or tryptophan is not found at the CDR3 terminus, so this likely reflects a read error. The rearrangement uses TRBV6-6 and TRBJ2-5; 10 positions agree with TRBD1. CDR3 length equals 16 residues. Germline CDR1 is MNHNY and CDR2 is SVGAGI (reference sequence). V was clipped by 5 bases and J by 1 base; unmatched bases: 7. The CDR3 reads CASSPRTGGGQETQYS. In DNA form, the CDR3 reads TGTGCCAGCAGTCCAAGGACAGGGGGTGGCCAAGAGACCCAGTACTCC.

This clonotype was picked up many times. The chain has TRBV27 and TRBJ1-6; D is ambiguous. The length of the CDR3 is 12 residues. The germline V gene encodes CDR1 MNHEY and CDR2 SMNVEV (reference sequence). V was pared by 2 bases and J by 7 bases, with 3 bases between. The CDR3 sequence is CASSLGNSPLHF. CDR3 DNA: TGTGCCAGCAGTTTAGGGAATTCACCCCTCCACTTT.

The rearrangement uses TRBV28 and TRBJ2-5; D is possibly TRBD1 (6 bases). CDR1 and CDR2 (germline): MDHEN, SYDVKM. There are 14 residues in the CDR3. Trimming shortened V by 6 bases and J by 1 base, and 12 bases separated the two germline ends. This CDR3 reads CASRQQGVQETQYF. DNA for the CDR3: TGTGCCAGCAGGCAACAGGGCGTCCAAGAGACCCAGTACTTC.

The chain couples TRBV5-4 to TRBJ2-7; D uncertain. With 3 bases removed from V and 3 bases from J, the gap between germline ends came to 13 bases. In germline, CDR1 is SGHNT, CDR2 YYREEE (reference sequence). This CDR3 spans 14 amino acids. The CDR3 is CASSSGPAGYEQYF. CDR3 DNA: TGTGCCAGCAGCTCCGGACCAGCCGGCTACGAGCAGTACTTC.